The 3 T cell receptor beta chains in this list originate from one sample, sequenced in a study of blood T cell repertoires in COVID-19. The repertoire was sequenced with immunoSEQ multiplex PCR; TCRdb's copy has only in-frame clones and lacks some. The sample lists a few hundred thousand clones, 75% to 90% occurring once. The sample comprised peripheral blood. The receptors here all came from a woman in her sixties or seventies with COVID-19, enrolled during active disease.

The chain combines TRBV30 with TRBJ2-1, with a possible D match to TRBD1 (6 bases). The CDR3 runs to 15 residues. CDR1 is GTSNPN, CDR2 SVGIG, per germline (reference sequence). V lost 2 bases and J lost 3, with 14 bases in between. The CDR3 DNA reads TGTGCCTGGAGTTTCGGACAGTCGGACTACAATGAGCAGTTCTTC. It specifies CAWSFGQSDYNEQFF.

V and J are TRBV2 and TRBJ1-2, with 8 bases aligning to TRBD1. The V and J ends lost 4 bases and 7 bases, in that order; junction bases with no gene match: 8. CDR1 SNHLY and CDR2 FYNNEI come from the germline V gene. CDR3 length: 14 amino acids. This CDR3 is CASSATGEGVGYTF. CDR3 DNA sequence: TGTGCCAGCAGTGCGACAGGGGAAGGAGTTGGCTACACCTTC. The entire variable domain, with the rest obtained from reference TRBV2 and TRBJ1-2, is as follows: EPEVTQTPSHQVTQMGQEVILRCVPISNHLYFYWYRQILGQKVEFLVSFYNNEISEKSEIFDDQFSVERPDGSNFTLKIRSTKLEDSAMYFCASSATGEGVGYTFGSGTRLTVV.

There are a few counts of this clone. This sequence joins TRBV30 and TRBJ1-5; 8 nucleotides agree with TRBD1. Germline CDR1 and CDR2: GTSNPN and SVGIG (reference sequence). Trimming took 4 bases from V and 2 from J; bases not matched to a gene: 4. This CDR3 region has 14 residues. The DNA of the CDR3 is TGTGCCTGGACCCACAGGGGGGGCAATCAGCCCCAGCATTTT. Residues: CAWTHRGGNQPQHF.